The clone carrying this T cell receptor (beta chain) was recorded a few times. The antigen is undetermined. In TCRdb, the RT-PCR reads were re-called with MiXCR into one record per CDR3 protein. The profile shows approximately 700,000 distinct CDR3 sequences, around 16% of them singletons. The sample belongs to a study of response to subunit inactivated influenza vaccine. Whole-study findings and limits: T cells newly recruited by each seasonal influenza vaccination are few, the authors suggested.

CDR3 length equals 15 residues. The germline gives CDR1 MNHEY, CDR2 SMNVEV (reference sequence). The junction had 14 bases not matched to a gene; V was cut back by 7 bases and J by 5 bases. The material sequenced was PBMCs from blood, taken 11 to 12 days after vaccination. The clonotype comes from a man over 45 who received an inactivated influenza vaccine. The genes are TRBV27 and TRBJ2-7; 7 nucleotides align to TRBD2. The CDR3 protein is CASTISGAGVDEQYF. In nucleotides, the CDR3 is TGTGCCAGCACTATCAGCGGGGCTGGGGTCGACGAGCAGTACTTC.